Listed here is a single TCR beta chain. Assay: immunoSEQ multiplex PCR; the TCRdb copy retains only in-frame clones and omits some. The table includes approximately 2,200,000 clones, roughly 91% detected once. This sample is drawn from a study of shared clonotypes between healthy human individuals. The naive CD8 subset, CD45RO-negative cells positively selected for CCR7, excluded terminally differentiated effector memory CD45RA+ cells. The CDR3 totals 14 residues. V lost 3 bases, J lost 8 bases, and 7 bases stayed unmatched. CDR1 and CDR2 (germline): MNHEY, SMNVEV (reference sequence). The chain carries TRBV27 and TRBJ2-4; 7 positions match TRBD1. Sequencing input: naive CD8+ T cells from PBMCs. This sequence was found in a young man in good health. Some clones in this sample may be carry-over from other donors' samples. The CDR3 sequence is CASSFWPGGDIQYF. DNA for the CDR3: TGTGCCAGCAGTTTTTGGCCAGGGGGAGACATTCAGTACTTC.